A selection of T cell receptor beta chains follows, all from one sample in a study of blood T cells in healthy people across ages. MiXCR, run by TCRdb on the 5' RACE reads, gives a single entry per CDR3 protein. The repertoire consists of about 1.7 million distinct CDR3 sequences, with about 30% occurring once and the leading ten covering about 7.7%. Sequenced: blood. Source of these receptors: a woman aged 25 to 39 in good health. Each CDR3 is given with its conserved first and last residue.

CASSPRALGANVLTF TRBV12-3/TRBV12-4
CASRLGGPMNTEAFF TRBV6-2/TRBV6-3
CASTPRPGQNEKLFF TRBV6-5
CASSQGTYRATNEKLFF TRBV4-2
CASSPIFPRLNQETQYF TRBV7-9
CSVEPKNTEAFF TRBV29-1
CASAQNMVNEQFF TRBV14
CASSIVGTRLTDTQYF TRBV19
CASSYPMGGEFTDTQYF TRBV6-2/TRBV6-3
CSAPRSRTEAFF TRBV20-1
CSVEQGNTEAFF TRBV29-1
CASSLGSESFREQYF TRBV7-2
CASSPRGGGFTDEQYF TRBV9
CSVAGTGAHEAFF TRBV29-1
CASSPDRGYHEQYF TRBV2
CASSPPDRGLYEQYF TRBV6-6
CASSFTPMDVGGELFF TRBV5-1
CASSEKISSYNEQFF TRBV10-1
CASSPTGSRKETQYF TRBV18
CASSESTGPAYGYTF TRBV25-1
CASSLALLVHEQYF TRBV28
CASSLLGTLNEKLFF TRBV7-2
CASSQALQGTGELFF TRBV4-3
CASSEARLAGEHEQFF TRBV21-1
CASSQERLAGAIQFF TRBV4-1
CASSFYSGANVLTF TRBV7-9
CASRSITSGSDEQFF TRBV5-1
CASSSNTITDTQYF TRBV7-2
CAIGAYNEQFF TRBV12-3/TRBV12-4
CASSVDRGGASETQYF TRBV9
CSAADNYEQYF TRBV20-1
CAISDSYGYTF TRBV10-3
CSAPGAHSREQYF TRBV20-1
CASSEEREPYNEQYF TRBV2
CASQGWGMGRETQYF TRBV7-9
CASSPRAVNYNSPLHF TRBV5-1
CAISEWAVQFSYNEQFF TRBV10-3
CASSLGEGAQYF TRBV5-1
CAWSRRQRDYGYTF TRBV30
CSARGSGAPREQFF TRBV20-1
CAWSGGSGANVLTF TRBV30
CASSRGTGFGNEQFF TRBV6-6
CSARGLSAWDTQYF TRBV20-1
CSAPSQTGYTEAFF TRBV20-1
CSVVLVAGWNEQYF TRBV29-1
CASSSNMYEQYF TRBV27
CAWSQGIEGYGYTF TRBV30
CASSYGREMFGELFF TRBV6-5
CASSFTAGVYNEQYF TRBV5-1
CATSRGQGVSYEQYF TRBV15
CASSSDRGRYEKLFF TRBV5-1
CASSLDREVTIPDTQYF TRBV5-1